This T cell receptor beta chain was identified during a study of cytomegalovirus exposure and HLA in healthy donors (TCRdb year 2017). Turning to the overall study: According to an earlier analysis of around 600 of the donors, 150 million to 200 million T cells yielded 90 million to 130 million unique TCR beta sequences and 276 Gb of sequence data. All discovery cohort repertoires had been generated using a single sequencing platform. In an earlier analysis of 587 of the donors, high-throughput TCR beta sequencing was used to judge whether each TCR beta V gene segment behaved as functional or pseudogenic. The number of typed donors differed by locus: roughly 629-630 for A, B, C, DRB1 and DQB1; some 540 for DQA1; roughly 600 for DPA1; and roughly 450 for DPB1. Besides the first cohort of 500 to 700 subjects, a separate validation cohort made up of roughly 130 different subjects was used. Of the approximately 370 genotyped donors, less than 90% were placed in the genetic ancestry cluster associated with self-reported Caucasian donors. Among roughly 400 genotyped donors of the cohort, an average of around 240,000 unique TCR beta nucleotide sequences were sequenced per donor, approximately 20% of them non-productive. About 300 gigabases of sequencing data and approximately 84 million unique TCR sequences were included in an early release covering around 650 HLA-typed donors. The aim of the study was to test whether cataloging public T cell receptors could identify signatures of past pathogen exposure. Donor age, sex, ethnicity and CMV serostatus were compiled alongside the repertoire data. HLA typing covered class I and class II loci at four-digit resolution. To predict cytomegalovirus infection status, the study combined high-throughput TCR immunosequencing, statistical association of individual TCRs with disease status, and machine learning. A later genetic analysis used genome-wide SNP genotypes for 398 of the 666 donors, treating that subset as a discovery cohort. Rather than using new phenotypic data, the later analysis identified candidate immune exposures from TCR beta sequences and from how often those sequences occurred across donors. Roughly five DR-DQ haplotypes were handled as single units for association and clustering, since linkage in the cohort was strong. A later analysis re-analyzed previously published TCR beta repertoires from 660 or so donors and added high-resolution HLA genotyping to study TCR occurrence patterns. The study profiled the T cell repertoires of hundreds of subjects by immunosequencing and related them to cytomegalovirus serostatus. The research as a whole found: The cohort was sequenced for TCR beta chains only, and without alpha or paired-chain data the features that could be detected were limited. In the study, 150 to 200 TCR beta chains were listed as associated with cytomegalovirus. In a later analysis, several top co-occurrence clusters were reported to appear linked to parvovirus B19, influenza, CMV and Epstein-Barr virus. Compared with equally common non-associated chains, HLA-associated TCR beta chains in a later analysis were more clonally expanded and had lower generation probabilities. Compared with the roughly 710-donor mean, donors in an Asian-associated ancestry cluster had fewer N-insertions in productive TCRs, according to a later genetic analysis. Most TCR sequences were seen in very few donors, while some public TCRs were found in many individuals. A later analysis associated approximately 17,000 TCR beta sequences with specific HLA alleles at a false discovery rate of 0.05. An association between a missense DCLRE1C variant and V-gene and J-gene trimming of TCR beta chains was found in a later genetic analysis and replicated in an independent cohort. In an earlier analysis of approximately 590 of the donors, most TCR beta V segments were observed in productive rearrangements about 87% or about 30% of the time, broadly matching IMGT annotations. Assigning TCR associations to individual alleles was difficult when HLA alleles, especially DR and DQ, strongly co-occurred. Because counts were too low, seventeen rarely observed V segments, including chromosome 9 orphons, were excluded from the earlier analysis of under 650 of the donors. The sequencing pipeline was judged likely to have produced a cluster of highly shared sequence variants as a technical artifact. Correlated functional status among segregating V segments might reflect linkage disequilibrium, but an unknown experimental factor could not be ruled out. A later analysis found that TCR association rates varied across HLA loci, with DRB1 alleles showing the most associated TCRs and HLA-C alleles the fewest. The classifier was reported to diagnose cytomegalovirus status with high specificity and sensitivity in both the original cohort and the validation cohort. Immune exposure information for the cohort was limited to CMV serostatus. The authors suggested that the approach could potentially be extended to other disease states and immunological phenotypes. In vitro tests confirmed that a few of the cytomegalovirus-associated TCR beta chains recognize cytomegalovirus antigens. Roughly uniform sequencing depth across donors was assumed in presence/absence analyses, although this assumption may not hold. A further reported finding was that TCR beta sequences accurately predicted the HLA-A and HLA-B alleles for most subjects in the first cohort. Some IMGT-functional V segments, including TRBV6-2 and TRBV6-3, could not be told apart with the 87-base-pair reads, so those segments were excluded. Because HLA typing was missing for some donors at each locus, association tests included only the typed subset. A later analysis found that most CMV-associated TCR beta chains appeared HLA-restricted, with HLA associations seemingly driven largely by CMV exposure.

Receptor libraries were prepared by the immunoSEQ multiplex PCR assay. For the multiplex PCR, a mixture combining 60 forward primers for TCR Vbeta segments and 13 reverse primers for TCR Jbeta segments was used. The CDR3 region of rearranged TCR beta genes was amplified from genomic DNA with a multiplex PCR assay. Amplified TCR beta libraries were sequenced as 87-base-pair reads on the Illumina HiSeq System. The original methods were these. Across the 500 to 850 repertoires, a later analysis counted roughly 84 million unique TCR beta chains, roughly 11 million of which were shared by at least two donors. To remove PCR and sequencing errors, raw reads were error-corrected and collapsed into unique sequences using a nearest-neighbor algorithm that merged closely related sequences. To assign V, D and J gene segments, CDR3 sequences were aligned to IMGT reference sequences. For a sequence to be retained, a match of at least six nucleotides was required to both a V gene segment and a J gene segment. Rearrangements were called productive when the CDR3 lacked stop codons and stayed in frame with V and J; all others were non-productive. CDR3 was defined by IMGT convention, running from the second conserved V-encoded cysteine to the conserved J-encoded phenylalanine. Sequences without an unambiguous match to a single V gene segment were excluded from the earlier analysis of 587 of the donors. In an earlier analysis of approximately 500 of the donors, a V segment was called functional when productive rearrangements were above 56.7%, and segregating when the standard deviation between donors exceeded 5%. A statistical classification framework was built to diagnose cytomegalovirus status from the catalog of TCR beta chain sequences. V and J gene assignment, in a later analysis, came from comparing TCR nucleotide sequences with IMGT/GENE-DB human TR gene sequences. A later analysis assigned CDR3 sequences and most-parsimonious VDJ recombination scenarios with the TCRdist pipeline. In a later analysis, each TCR beta chain was defined by its CDR3 amino acid sequence together with its V-gene family, and reads lacking a unique V-gene family were excluded. In a later analysis, nearly 600 highly shared, low-generation-probability nucleotide sequences were removed to address suspected cross-contamination and a sequencing artifact. In a later analysis, a clonal expansion index for each public chain was calculated from normalized within-repertoire ranks of inferred template counts. Generation probabilities in a later analysis came from a VDJ recombination model fitted to out-of-frame rearrangements, and those results were checked against IGoR. Hypergeometric tests were used in a later analysis to score TCR-TCR, TCR-HLA and TCR-CMV co-occurrence, with a repertoire-size bias correction applied to the TCR pairs. False discovery rates were estimated in a later analysis by permuting HLA or CMV assignments 20 times. In a later analysis, co-occurring TCRs were grouped using DBSCAN, and TCRdist sequence similarity was added for clustering within HLA-allele-positive subsets. Repertoires with fewer than 30,000 or more than 120,000 public chains, plus five repertoires with anomalous nucleotide sharing, were excluded from co-occurrence clustering. TCRdb's version of the immuneACCESS table is confined to in-frame rearrangements and falls short of the full clone set. An unresolved V gene accounts for under half of the shortfall where checked; the remainder is of unknown origin. V and J calls and clone size come straight from that table; D and trimming were deduced from the DNA. In all, the sample holds approximately 160,000 clones, and roughly 80% of those were seen once. The ten largest clones add up to roughly 4.8% of the sample.

As to this clone: The antigen it binds to is not known. Base-call qualities are not available, and no considerably larger clone is one nucleotide away.

The cohort was made up of roughly 670 healthy bone marrow donors. At the time of sampling, every cohort member was nominally healthy, though immune exposures that went unrecorded were likely present. The donor tested CMV seropositive, placing the donor among the 250 to 300 seropositive members of the cohort. A peripheral blood sample was provided by each donor, and peripheral blood mononuclear cells were used for TCR beta sequencing. The Qiagen DNeasy Blood Extraction Kit was used to extract genomic DNA from the blood cell samples. From the cysteine through the phenylalanine, the CDR3 covers 17 amino acids. Only CDR3 DNA is held: 51 bases, read in frame from base 1. V drops 0 bases and J drops 2 bases, leaving 16 bases in between. CDR1 and CDR2 are drawn from the germline V gene: KGHSH, LQKENI.

Specimen: PBMCs. The rearranged segments are TRBV18 and TRBJ2-5, with TRBD2 perhaps the D gene, on 6 matching bases. The receptor's source is a woman between 50 and 59 years old in good health and CMV-seropositive. CDR3 sequence: CASSPPGHRDSQETQYF. The DNA is TGTGCCAGCTCACCACCAGGTCACCGGGACTCGCAAGAGACCCAGTACTTC.